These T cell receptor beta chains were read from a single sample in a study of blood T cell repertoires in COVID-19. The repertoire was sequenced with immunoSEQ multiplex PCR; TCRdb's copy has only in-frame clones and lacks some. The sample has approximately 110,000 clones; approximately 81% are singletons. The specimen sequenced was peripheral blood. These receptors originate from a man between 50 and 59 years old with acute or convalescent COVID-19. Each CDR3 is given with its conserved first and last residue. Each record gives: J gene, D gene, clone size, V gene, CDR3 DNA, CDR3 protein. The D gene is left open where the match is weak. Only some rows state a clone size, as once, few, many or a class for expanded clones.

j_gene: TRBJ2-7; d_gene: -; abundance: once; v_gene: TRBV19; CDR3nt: TGTGCCAGTAGTATCGGGATTCGCCTCCCCCACGAGCAGTACTTC; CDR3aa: CASSIGIRLPHEQYF
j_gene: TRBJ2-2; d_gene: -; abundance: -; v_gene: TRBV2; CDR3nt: TGTGCCAGCCTTAAGAACTCGAACACCGGGGAGCTGTTTTTT; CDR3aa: CASLKNSNTGELFF
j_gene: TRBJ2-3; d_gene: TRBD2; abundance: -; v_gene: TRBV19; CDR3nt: TGTGCCAGTAGTATAGATCACGGTAGCGGGGGGGAGGCAGATACGCAGTATTTT; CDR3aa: CASSIDHGSGGEADTQYF
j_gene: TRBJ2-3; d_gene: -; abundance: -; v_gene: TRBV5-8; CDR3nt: TGTGCCAGCAGCTTGAAATTCCGTGCAGATACGCAGTATTTT; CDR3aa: CASSLKFRADTQYF
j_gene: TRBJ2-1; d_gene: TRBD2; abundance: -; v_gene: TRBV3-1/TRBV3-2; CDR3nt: TGTGCCAGCAGCCAAGAAGTGGGGCGGGGGGTCATAAATGAGCAGTTCTTC; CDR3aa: CASSQEVGRGVINEQFF
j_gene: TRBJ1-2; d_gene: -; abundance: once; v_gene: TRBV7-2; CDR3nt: TGTGCCAGCAGCCCTCGAGGGTACGGCTACACCTTC; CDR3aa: CASSPRGYGYTF
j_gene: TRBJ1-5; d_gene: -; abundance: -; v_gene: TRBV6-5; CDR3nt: TGTGCCAGCAGTGACTCGCGGGCCACCCTGCCCCAGCATTTT; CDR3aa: CASSDSRATLPQHF
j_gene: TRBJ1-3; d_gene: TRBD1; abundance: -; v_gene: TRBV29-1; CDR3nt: TGCAGCGTTGAAACTCGGGGGACAGGGGCCGGAAACACCATATATTTT; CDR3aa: CSVETRGTGAGNTIYF
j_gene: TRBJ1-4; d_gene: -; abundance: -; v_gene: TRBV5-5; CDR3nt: TGTGCCAGCAGCGTGGACCTTCGGGGTGAAAAACTGTTTTTT; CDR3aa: CASSVDLRGEKLFF
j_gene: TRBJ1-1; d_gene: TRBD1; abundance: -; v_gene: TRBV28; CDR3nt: TGTGCCAGCAGTTTGGACAGGGTGTCCACTGAAGCTTTCTTT; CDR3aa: CASSLDRVSTEAFF
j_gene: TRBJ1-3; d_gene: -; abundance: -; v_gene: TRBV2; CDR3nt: TGTGCCAGCAGCGTTACCGGGACAACTGGAAACACCATATATTTT; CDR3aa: CASSVTGTTGNTIYF
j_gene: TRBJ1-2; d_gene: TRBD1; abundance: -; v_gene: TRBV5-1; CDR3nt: TGCGCCAGCAGTCAGACAGGGGGCTCCTATGGCTACACCTTC; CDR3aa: CASSQTGGSYGYTF